Listed below are T cell receptor beta chains from one sample, sequenced in a study of patients and donors after allogeneic stem cell transplantation. MiXCR, run by TCRdb on the RT-PCR reads, gives a single entry per CDR3 protein. The table shows about 410,000 distinct CDR3 sequences, with under 20% occurring only once. Sequencing was done on a sample of blood, either unsorted or a sorted T cell fraction (not recorded which). The receptor source for this set is a human donor who was either an allogeneic HSCT recipient or a stem cell or donor lymphocyte infusion donor (not recorded which). It is not recorded whose cells these are; they may come from a transplant donor. Both conserved end residues are part of each CDR3. The D gene is left open where the match is weak. Where a row states a size, it is once, few, many or the class of an expanded clone; other rows omit it.

clone size,V gene,D gene,J gene,CDR3 protein,CDR3 DNA
few,TRBV11-3,.,TRBJ2-1,CASSLGAGTNEQFF,TGTGCCAGCAGCTTAGGGGCAGGTACTAATGAGCAGTTCTTC
few,TRBV5-6,.,TRBJ2-7,CASSLRESRTELEQYF,TGTGCCAGCAGCTTGAGGGAATCCAGGACGGAGTTAGAGCAGTACTTC
.,TRBV10-3,TRBD1,TRBJ2-2,CAISDRDRGLSGELFF,TGTGCCATCAGTGACCGGGACAGGGGGCTGTCCGGGGAGCTGTTTTTT
.,TRBV2,.,TRBJ1-3,CATGRVEAGNTIYF,TGTGCCACAGGGCGGGTCGAGGCTGGAAACACCATATATTTT
few,TRBV7-9,TRBD1,TRBJ1-4,CASSLSGQGLEKLFF,TGTGCCAGCAGCTTATCGGGACAGGGGCTAGAAAAACTGTTTTTT
.,TRBV12-3/TRBV12-4,.,TRBJ2-5,CASSLWGWKGETQYF,TGTGCCAGCAGTTTGTGGGGGTGGAAGGGAGAGACCCAGTACTTC
.,TRBV7-6,.,TRBJ2-1,CASSLARTKDEQFF,TGTGCCAGCAGCTTAGCGCGGACCAAGGATGAGCAGTTCTTC
few,TRBV24-1,TRBD2,TRBJ2-5,CATSGAGDLQETQYF,TGTGCCACCAGTGGGGCGGGGGACCTACAAGAGACCCAGTACTTC
many,TRBV4-2,.,TRBJ2-7,CASSQGTMEGYEQYF,TGTGCCAGCAGCCAAGGGACCATGGAGGGATACGAGCAGTACTTC
.,TRBV5-1,TRBD2,TRBJ2-7,CASSLQAGRSSYEQYF,TGCGCCAGCAGCTTACAAGCGGGAAGGAGCTCCTACGAGCAGTACTTC
.,TRBV27,TRBD1,TRBJ1-1,CASSPRGVNTEAFF,TGTGCCAGCAGCCCCAGGGGGGTGAACACTGAAGCTTTCTTT
few,TRBV20-1,.,TRBJ1-3,CSTRDTSSGNTIYF,TGCAGTACTAGGGACACCTCCTCTGGAAACACCATATATTTT
.,TRBV12-3/TRBV12-4,TRBD1,TRBJ1-1,CASRRTGTGSEAFF,TGTGCCAGCAGACGTACCGGGACAGGGAGTGAAGCTTTCTTT
.,TRBV4-3,.,TRBJ1-1,CASSPQGWNTEAFF,TGCGCCAGCAGCCCTCAGGGGTGGAACACTGAAGCTTTCTTT
few,TRBV19,.,TRBJ1-2,CASSDDSPNYTF,TGTGCCAGTAGTGACGACAGTCCGAACTACACCTTC
.,TRBV9,.,TRBJ1-1,CASSVDGGRRNTEAFF,TGTGCCAGCAGCGTAGACGGGGGGCGCAGGAACACTGAAGCTTTCTTT
.,TRBV2,TRBD1,TRBJ1-3,CASSVDRGSTIYF,TGTGCCAGCAGTGTTGACAGGGGGTCAACCATATATTTT
few,TRBV5-8,.,TRBJ2-7,CASSLIRGQYF,TGTGCCAGCAGCTTGATCAGGGGGCAGTACTTC
.,TRBV6-5,.,TRBJ2-5,CASSYPGHEGETQYF,TGTGCCAGCAGTTATCCCGGACATGAGGGGGAGACCCAGTACTTC
few,TRBV5-1,.,TRBJ1-1,CASSLSFGTPNTEAFF,TGCGCCAGCAGCTTGAGTTTTGGGACACCTAACACTGAAGCTTTCTTT
few,TRBV10-3,.,TRBJ1-1,CAISEGRGSEAFF,TGTGCCATCAGTGAAGGTCGGGGCTCTGAAGCTTTCTTT
.,TRBV7-8,.,TRBJ2-1,CASSLDVGSSYNEQFF,TGTGCCAGCAGCTTAGACGTGGGAAGCTCCTACAATGAGCAGTTCTTC
many,TRBV12-3/TRBV12-4,TRBD1,TRBJ2-2,CASSLSQGNGELFF,TGTGCCAGCAGTTTATCACAGGGGAACGGGGAGCTGTTTTTT
.,TRBV5-1,.,TRBJ2-7,CASSRQVPDEQYF,TGCGCCAGCAGCCGACAGGTCCCTGACGAGCAGTACTTC
.,TRBV20-1,TRBD2,TRBJ2-7,CSASLLAGGFRVEQYF,TGCAGTGCCTCCCTACTAGCGGGGGGGTTTCGAGTAGAGCAGTACTTC
many,TRBV12-3/TRBV12-4,TRBD2,TRBJ2-2,CASSPTSGRINTGELFF,TGTGCCAGCAGCCCAACTAGCGGGAGGATTAACACCGGGGAGCTGTTTTTT
many,TRBV12-3/TRBV12-4,.,TRBJ1-6,CASSLRGRPLHF,TGTGCCAGCAGTTTACGGGGAAGGCCCCTCCACTTT
.,TRBV6-1,TRBD2,TRBJ2-2,CASSKIPPGTSSNTGELFF,TGTGCCAGCAGCAAAATACCCCCCGGGACTAGCTCGAACACCGGGGAGCTGTTTTTT
.,TRBV15,.,TRBJ2-7,CATSRVLSAYEQYF,TGTGCCACCAGCAGAGTACTATCAGCCTACGAGCAGTACTTC
many,TRBV5-1,.,TRBJ2-2,CASSLARELFF,TGCGCCAGCAGCTTGGCCCGGGAGCTGTTTTTT
few,TRBV5-1,.,TRBJ2-5,CASSLMEGTQYF,TGCGCCAGCAGCCTAATGGAGGGGACCCAGTACTTC
.,TRBV7-2,.,TRBJ2-1,CASSTRASSLGNEQFF,TGTGCCAGCAGCACCCGGGCCTCCTCCCTCGGCAATGAGCAGTTCTTC
few,TRBV6-1,.,TRBJ2-5,CASSRVGAQETQYF,TGTGCCAGCAGCCGCGTCGGAGCCCAAGAGACCCAGTACTTC
few,TRBV29-1,.,TRBJ2-5,CSVGGTQYF,TGCAGCGTTGGAGGGACCCAGTACTTC
.,TRBV7-3,.,TRBJ2-1,CASSRASYNEQFF,TGTGCCAGCAGCAGAGCCTCCTACAATGAGCAGTTCTTC
few,TRBV7-2,TRBD1,TRBJ2-3,CASTEQGRTLSDTQYF,TGTGCCAGCACAGAACAGGGGCGTACTTTATCAGATACGCAGTATTTT
.,TRBV30,TRBD2,TRBJ2-3,CAWSRALAGGGDTQYF,TGTGCCTGGAGCCGGGCTCTAGCGGGAGGAGGAGATACGCAGTATTTT
few,TRBV18,.,TRBJ1-1,CASSPQGLNTEAFF,TGTGCCAGCTCACCACAGGGGTTGAACACTGAAGCTTTCTTT
.,TRBV4-3,.,TRBJ2-1,CASSLWSRGYNEQFF,TGCGCCAGCAGCCTTTGGTCCCGGGGCTACAATGAGCAGTTCTTC
.,TRBV3-1,.,TRBJ2-3,CASSQRDRALADTQYF,TGTGCCAGCAGCCAAAGAGATCGGGCCTTGGCAGATACGCAGTATTTT